Each of the 15 T cell receptor beta chains below was sequenced from the same sample in a study of cytomegalovirus exposure and HLA in healthy donors (TCRdb year 2017). To prepare the library, the immunoSEQ multiplex PCR assay was applied. For the multiplex PCR, a mixture combining 60 forward primers for TCR Vbeta segments and 13 reverse primers for TCR Jbeta segments was used. TCRdb stores this immuneACCESS table with in-frame sequences only. Part of the clones is absent; in the studies checked, under half of the shortfall reflects unresolved V genes, and no reason is known for the rest. The sample table shows 55,000 or so clones, and roughly four fifths are seen once. Jointly, the top ten make up about 3.1% of the sample. Sample: PBMCs. These receptors all come from a man between 50 and 59 years old in good health and CMV-seronegative.

This clone was seen more than once but under ten times. The chain carries TRBV6-1 and TRBJ1-4, with a possible D match to TRBD1 (5 bases). The germline gives CDR1 MNHNS, CDR2 SASEGT. The CDR3 contains 15 residues. V was clipped by 2 bases and J by 5 bases, with 12 bases between them. The CDR3 reads CASSENAGRNEKLFF. DNA for the CDR3: TGTGCCAGCAGTGAAAACGCAGGGAGGAATGAAAAACTGTTTTTT.

The J gene is TRBJ2-5, the V gene TRBV12-5, with 7 bases aligning to TRBD1. The CDR3 spans 17 residues. Germline lookup yields CDR1 LGHNT and CDR2 FRNRAP. The V and J ends lost 6 bases and 4 bases, in that order; junction bases with no gene match: 17. CDR3 DNA: TGTGCTAGTGGGCCCGGGACAGCGAAGGTTTTGGGAGAGACCCAGTACTTC. Amino acid sequence: CASGPGTAKVLGETQYF.

The sample holds a few counts of this clone. The rearrangement links TRBV9 to TRBJ2-5, with D possibly matching TRBD2 (6 bases). Germline V gene sequence: CDR1 SGDLS, CDR2 YYNGEE. V shed 0 bases and J shed 5 bases, with 17 bases lying between them. This CDR3 has 16 residues. CDR3 in DNA: TGTGCCAGCAGCGTAGCTCTTGCGGGAAGGGAGGAGACCCAGTACTTC. Its protein product is CASSVALAGREETQYF.

The chain has TRBV2 and TRBJ1-5; D is uncertain. Per the germline V gene, CDR1 is SNHLY and CDR2 is FYNNEI. CDR3 size: 13 residues. Trimming shortened V by 3 bases and J by 4 bases, and 7 bases separated the two germline ends. CDR3 in amino acids: CASSERVNQPQHF. Written as DNA, the CDR3 is TGTGCCAGCAGTGAGAGGGTGAATCAGCCCCAGCATTTT.

The gene calls are TRBV6-5 and TRBJ1-2; unclear D gene. Per germline, CDR1 MNHEY and CDR2 SVGAGI. The CDR3 is 13 amino acids. V was trimmed by 5 bases and J by 4 bases, leaving 11 bases between them. CDR3 loop: CASSKGRLYGYTF. The CDR3 bases are TGTGCCAGCAGTAAAGGCAGACTCTATGGCTACACCTTC.

The gene calls are TRBV28 and TRBJ2-6; TRBD2 might be the D (5 bases). V was pared by 3 bases and J by 4 bases, with 7 bases between. CDR3 length: 14 amino acids. Germline-derived CDR1 and CDR2 are MDHEN and SYDVKM. This CDR3 reads CASSFGVGANVLTF. For the CDR3, the DNA is TGTGCCAGCAGTTTCGGGGTCGGGGCCAACGTCCTGACTTTC.

The chain is built from TRBV9 and TRBJ2-7; 8 bases match TRBD1. The germline CDR1 and CDR2 sequences are SGDLS and YYNGEE. V shed 4 bases and J 2 bases; nucleotides not matched to a gene: 5. The length of the CDR3 is 14 residues. This CDR3 is CASSLGQATYEQYF. In nucleotides, the CDR3 is TGTGCCAGCAGCTTGGGACAGGCGACCTACGAGCAGTACTTC.

The CDR3 DNA sequence: TGCGCCAGCAGCCCACATGTCAAGAGCGAAAATGGCTACACCTTC. Amino acids: CASSPHVKSENGYTF. The V gene is TRBV5-1, the J gene TRBJ1-2; no firm D call. The CDR3 is made up of 15 amino acids. Trimming shortened V by 4 bases and J by 6 bases, and 19 bases separated the two germline ends. The germline gives CDR1 SGHRS, CDR2 YFSETQ.

This clone was seen more than once but under ten times. The chain is built from TRBV5-1 and TRBJ2-1, with TRBD2 as a possible D gene (5 bases). With 4 bases removed from V and 8 bases from J, the gap between germline ends came to 13 bases. Germline assignment: CDR1 SGHRS and CDR2 YFSETQ. The CDR3 loop spans 13 amino acids. The CDR3 DNA reads TGCGCCAGCAGCACCGAGGGCTGGGATGAGCAGTTCTTC. Its protein product is CASSTEGWDEQFF.

The chain employs TRBV19 and TRBJ1-4, with 11 bases identical to TRBD1. This CDR3 is 15 amino acids long. Trimming took 3 bases from V and 7 from J; bases not matched to a gene: 4. Looked up from germline, CDR1 is LNHDA and CDR2 is SQIVND (reference sequence). The CDR3 sequence: CASSIGQGAAEKLFF. CDR3 sequence (DNA): TGTGCCAGTAGTATCGGACAGGGGGCTGCTGAAAAACTGTTTTTT. The full variable domain, in which reference TRBV19 and TRBJ1-4 provide the parts outside the CDR3, is DGGITQSPKYLFRKEGQNVTLSCEQNLNHDAMYWYRQDPGQGLRLIYYSQIVNDFQKGDIAEGYSVSREKKESFPLTVTSAQKNPTAFYLCASSIGQGAAEKLFFGSGTQLSVL.

The chain carries TRBV10-2 and TRBJ1-6; TRBD1 aligns across 9 bases. The germline CDR1 and CDR2 sequences are WSHSY and SAAADI. The J segment lost 5 bases and the V segment lost 7 bases, leaving 6 bases of the junction unmatched. The CDR3 contains 15 residues. The CDR3 reads CASNLQGADNSPLHF. CDR3 bases: TGCGCCAGCAATCTACAGGGGGCGGATAATTCACCCCTCCACTTT.

This clone was found once. This chain joins TRBV30 and TRBJ1-1; 7 bases fit TRBD1. J lost 1 base, V lost 4 bases, and 12 bases had no gene match. Looked up from germline, CDR1 is GTSNPN and CDR2 is SVGIG (reference sequence). This CDR3 region has 16 residues. DNA for the CDR3: TGTGCCTGGACCAGACAGGGCGTGGGATGGAACACTGAAGCTTTCTTT. This encodes CAWTRQGVGWNTEAFF.

This clone has more than one count but fewer than ten. Here the CDR3 reads CASSFTFSQGFEMITF. CDR3 in DNA: TGTGCCAGCAGCTTTACCTTCTCACAGGGGTTTGAGATGATCACCTTC. The chain has TRBV28 and TRBJ1-2; TRBD1 agrees at 7 bases. The CDR3 is 16 residues long. The trim removed 6 bases at V and 13 bases at J, leaving 23 bases unmatched. Germline values: CDR1 MDHEN, CDR2 SYDVKM.

This chain joins TRBV2 and TRBJ2-7, with 7 bases identical to TRBD2. V trimming: 8 bases; J trimming: 2 bases; junction bases outside the gene matches: 12. Germline CDR1 SNHLY, CDR2 FYNNEI. CDR3 length equals 15 residues. The CDR3 region is CASVGGGRLTYEQYF. CDR3 sequence (DNA): TGTGCCAGCGTTGGGGGGGGGAGATTGACCTACGAGCAGTACTTC.

This clone was observed once. The J gene is TRBJ2-7, the V gene TRBV6-6; 8 bases fit TRBD2. In germline, CDR1 is MNHNY, CDR2 SVGAGI (reference sequence). The length of the CDR3 is 14 residues. With 7 bases clipped from V and 7 bases from J, the junction kept 12 bases outside the gene matches. CDR3 loop: CASTTDVGGGEQYF. As DNA, the CDR3 is TGTGCCAGCACCACGGACGTCGGCGGGGGGGAGCAGTACTTC.